These 21 T cell receptor beta chains were sequenced from one sample in a study of shared clonotypes between healthy human individuals (TCRdb year 2020). Library method: the immunoSEQ multiplex PCR assay. Sourced from immuneACCESS, this table was stored by TCRdb with only in-frame sequences that have V and J called. A share of the clones is absent; for the studies checked, an unresolved V gene accounts for under half, and the remainder has no known explanation. For this sample the table gives over 2 million clones, of which 92% were detected only once. The top ten clonotypes cover approximately 0.4% of the sample. Material for sequencing was naive CD4+ T cells from PBMCs. The label giving this sample's cell subset or site can be read as: CD45RA+ positively selected. The receptors come from a man between 18 and 35 years old in good health. Some clones in this sample may be carry-over from other donors' samples.

V usage is TRBV6-5 and J usage is TRBJ1-6, with D uncertain. Looked up from germline, CDR1 is MNHEY and CDR2 is SVGAGI. V dropped 0 bases and J dropped 7 bases, with 10 bases sitting between them. This CDR3 has 15 amino acids. As DNA, the CDR3 is TGTGCCAGCAGTTACTCGAATGCCCCCAATTCACCCCTCCACTTT. Amino acid sequence: CASSYSNAPNSPLHF.

The V gene is TRBV7-9, the J gene TRBJ1-6; unclear D gene. The CDR3 is made up of 13 amino acids. Trimming pared 5 bases from V and 9 bases from J, leaving 11 bases between. Germline V gene lookup returns CDR1 SEHNR and CDR2 FQNEAQ (reference sequence). The CDR3 is CASSLNLGSPLHF. The CDR3 DNA is TGTGCCAGCAGCCTAAATCTAGGTTCACCCCTCCACTTT.

The V call is TRBV6-1, the J call TRBJ2-1; D may be TRBD2 (5 bases). Germline V CDR1 and CDR2: MNHNS, SASEGT. The CDR3 loop spans 14 amino acids. Between the trimmed V and J ends, which lost 5 bases and 6 bases, there was a span of 14 bases. The CDR3 loop is CASSNPVGSNEQFF. In DNA form, the CDR3 reads TGTGCCAGCAGTAACCCCGTAGGGAGCAATGAGCAGTTCTTC.

The chain carries TRBV4-2 and TRBJ1-4; D gene ambiguous. Germline V CDR1 and CDR2: LGHNA, YNFKEQ. The CDR3 contains 17 residues. Deletions cut 3 bases from V and 3 bases from J, with 17 bases between. CDR3 amino acids: CASSHDVLGQSNEKLFF. CDR3 DNA: TGTGCCAGCAGCCACGACGTTCTGGGCCAGTCTAATGAAAAACTGTTTTTT.

V usage is TRBV18 and J usage is TRBJ2-3; 10 bases match TRBD2. V lost 3 bases and J lost 5; bases outside the gene matches: 8. CDR3 length: 16 residues. Germline V gene data show CDR1 as KGHSH and CDR2 as LQKENI. CDR3 bases: TGTGCCAGCTCACCCGGAGTAGCGGGAGGTTTAGATACGCAGTATTTT. Its translation is CASSPGVAGGLDTQYF.

The chain carries TRBV19 and TRBJ2-3; no reliable D call. This CDR3 is built from 14 residues. Germline V gene lookup returns CDR1 LNHDA and CDR2 SQIVND (reference sequence). Between the trimmed V and J ends, which lost 6 bases and 0 bases, there was a span of 10 bases. CDR3 in amino acids: CASSSGLSTDTQYF. CDR3 DNA sequence: TGTGCCAGTAGCTCCGGGCTCAGCACAGATACGCAGTATTTT. The full variable domain, in which reference TRBV19 and TRBJ2-3 provide the parts outside the CDR3, is DGGITQSPKYLFRKEGQNVTLSCEQNLNHDAMYWYRQDPGQGLRLIYYSQIVNDFQKGDIAEGYSVSREKKESFPLTVTSAQKNPTAFYLCASSSGLSTDTQYFGPGTRLTVL.

This rearrangement joins TRBV6-6 to TRBJ1-2; possibly TRBD1 for D (6 bases). Per germline, CDR1 MNHNY and CDR2 SVGAGI (reference sequence). Trimming removed 6 bases at V and 2 bases at J, with 13 bases between. This CDR3 has 14 residues. The chain's CDR3 is CASRQGISNYGYTF. CDR3 nucleotide sequence: TGTGCCAGCAGACAGGGAATCTCAAACTATGGCTACACCTTC.

This clone was counted once. The chain combines TRBV4-3 with TRBJ2-1; the match to TRBD2 covers 10 bases. The germline V gene has CDR1 LGHNA and CDR2 YSLEER. The CDR3 loop spans 17 amino acids. V shed 3 bases and J 3 bases; nucleotides not matched to a gene: 8. The CDR3 loop is CASSHAPLAGGYNEQFF. DNA of the CDR3: TGCGCCAGCAGCCACGCCCCCTTAGCGGGAGGCTACAATGAGCAGTTCTTC.

This chain connects TRBV5-4 to TRBJ2-7; D is unclear. This CDR3 has 15 amino acids. V lost 0 bases and J 2 bases, leaving 12 bases between the germline ends. Germline V gene data show CDR1 as SGHNT and CDR2 as YYREEE (reference sequence). CDR3 nucleotide sequence: TGTGCCAGCAGCTTGGGGGGTGTACCTACCTACGAGCAGTACTTC. Protein sequence: CASSLGGVPTYEQYF.

The rearrangement links TRBV18 to TRBJ2-1; maybe TRBD2 (6 bases). The V and J ends lost 5 bases and 3 bases respectively, with 17 bases between them. This CDR3 spans 16 amino acids. Germline assignment: CDR1 KGHSH and CDR2 LQKENI. The CDR3 bases are TGTGCCAGCTCAGAAGCAATGACTAGACTCTACAATGAGCAGTTCTTC. This gives the protein CASSEAMTRLYNEQFF.

The chain couples TRBV5-1 to TRBJ2-3, with 7 positions matching TRBD1. CDR3 length equals 14 residues. Losses at the gene ends were 4 bases for V and 3 bases for J; bases not matched to a gene: 5. Germline CDR1 SGHRS, CDR2 YFSETQ. CDR3 loop: CASSNGTATDTQYF. The DNA for the CDR3 is TGCGCCAGCAGCAACGGGACAGCAACAGATACGCAGTATTTT.

The chain links TRBV4-2 to TRBJ1-2, with 9 bases fitting TRBD1. The CDR3 runs 16 residues. The V and J ends lost 0 bases and 7 bases, in that order; junction bases with no gene match: 9. Per the germline V gene, CDR1 is LGHNA and CDR2 is YNFKEQ. CDR3 in amino acids: CASSQESGQGFLGYTF. The CDR3, as DNA: TGTGCCAGCAGCCAAGAGTCCGGACAGGGGTTCCTTGGCTACACCTTC.

V and J are TRBV27 and TRBJ2-3; no firm D call. With 2 bases removed from V and 4 bases from J, the gap between germline ends came to 16 bases. CDR1 is MNHEY, CDR2 SMNVEV, per germline (reference sequence). The length of the CDR3 is 16 residues. The CDR3 region is CASSLDRAIKADTQYF. CDR3 sequence (DNA): TGTGCCAGCAGTTTAGATCGGGCAATCAAAGCAGATACGCAGTATTTT.

This chain links TRBV9 with TRBJ2-7; D perhaps matches TRBD1 (5 bases). This CDR3 has 14 residues. In germline, CDR1 is SGDLS, CDR2 YYNGEE. With 4 bases removed from V and 5 bases from J, the gap between germline ends came to 16 bases. This CDR3 is CASSPTGNMHEQYF. The CDR3, as DNA: TGTGCCAGCAGCCCAACAGGAAATATGCACGAGCAGTACTTC.

This sequence joins TRBV6-1 and TRBJ2-7; 7 bases are shared with TRBD2. The CDR3 is made up of 13 amino acids. The ends lost 4 bases at V and 3 bases at J; junction bases unmatched: 3. The germline V gene encodes CDR1 MNHNS and CDR2 SASEGT. This CDR3 reads CASSVGDYYEQYF. The CDR3 region has the DNA TGTGCCAGCAGTGTAGGGGACTACTACGAGCAGTACTTC.

The table lists this clone with a count of one. The J gene is TRBJ2-1, the V gene TRBV7-8; possible D gene TRBD2, 5 bases. This CDR3 has 15 residues. CDR1 and CDR2 (germline): SGHVS, FQNEAQ. V was pared by 7 bases and J by 2 bases, with 15 bases between. DNA for the CDR3: TGTGCCAGCACCCCTACGGACGGGACCTACAATGAGCAGTTCTTC. It yields the protein CASTPTDGTYNEQFF.

The chain recombines TRBV5-4 with TRBJ1-2, with TRBD1 matching over 7 bases. The CDR3 covers 14 residues. Germline V gene sequence: CDR1 SGHNT, CDR2 YYREEE (reference sequence). The trim removed 4 bases at V and 4 bases at J, leaving 7 bases unmatched. CDR3 sequence reads: CASSTNRGPYGYTF. CDR3 sequence (DNA): TGTGCCAGCAGCACAAACAGGGGCCCCTATGGCTACACCTTC.

This clone was counted once. The CDR3: CASSWGLAETQYF. Here the CDR3 DNA reads TGTGCCAGCAGTTGGGGACTAGCGGAGACCCAGTACTTC. The chain couples TRBV6-5 to TRBJ2-5; 10 bases are a match to TRBD2. Unmatched junction bases numbered 1, after V lost 4 bases and J lost 5 bases. Germline V gives CDR1 MNHEY, CDR2 SVGAGI. The CDR3 contains 13 residues.

The chain joins TRBV6-5 to TRBJ2-7, with D possibly being TRBD2 (7 bases). This CDR3 region has 13 residues. The V end was cut by 7 bases, the J end by 4 bases, with 14 bases between. Germline V gene data show CDR1 as MNHEY and CDR2 as SVGAGI. Here the CDR3 reads CASKGGGVYEQYF. CDR3 coding DNA: TGTGCCAGCAAAGGGGGAGGGGTATACGAGCAGTACTTC.

For this clone: The sample has other DNA sequences that encode this CDR3 too. The chain links TRBV7-2 to TRBJ2-7, with 8 bases matching TRBD1. Germline assignment: CDR1 SGHTA and CDR2 FQGNSA. The CDR3 is 15 residues long. After removal of 0 bases from V and 0 bases from J, the junction contained 1 base not matched to a gene. CDR3 sequence: CASSLAGTGSYEQYF. The DNA of the CDR3 is TGTGCCAGCAGCTTAGCGGGGACAGGCTCCTACGAGCAGTACTTC.

The V gene is TRBV5-4, the J gene TRBJ2-3; 9 bases align to TRBD2. V shed 4 bases, J shed 2 bases, and the junction held 8 bases outside the gene matches. This CDR3 comprises 16 residues. Germline V gives CDR1 SGHNT, CDR2 YYREEE (reference sequence). The CDR3 bases are TGTGCCAGCAGCCCAAGTCTAGCGGGGTACACAGATACGCAGTATTTT. It specifies CASSPSLAGYTDTQYF.